This T cell receptor (beta chain) is drawn from a study of shared clonotypes between healthy human individuals. The overall study: Donors had three CD4 naive, three CD4 memory, two CD8 naive and one CD8 memory plate apiece.

The data were produced by immunoSEQ multiplex PCR, yet TCRdb's version contains in-frame clones alone and is incomplete. The repertoire has around 510,000 clones, approximately 95% of them found once; the top ten carry about 0.06%. Germline V gives CDR1 SNHLY, CDR2 FYNNEI. V lost 4 bases and J 5 bases, leaving 14 bases between the germline ends. The CDR3 loop spans 14 amino acids. The chain is built from TRBV2 and TRBJ1-1; D remains ambiguous. This TCR was recovered from a woman in her 30s in good health. The specimen was naive CD4+ T cells sorted from blood. This sample's subset: CD45RA+ positively selected. The CDR3 nucleotides read TGTGCCAGCAGTGTGGGCCCGGTGGGGACTGAAGCTTTCTTT. Its protein product is CASSVGPVGTEAFF.